This TCR beta chain was retrieved from a study of human T cells and chemical hapten exposure. On the study more broadly: On the upper back, patch tests were applied with 0.01% DPC and read at 6 days.

Individual cDNA molecules in this library carried unique molecular identifiers. TCRdb independently ran MiXCR on the RACE reads; one entry per CDR3 protein. The table shows about 120,000 distinct CDR3 sequences, with 12% to 15% occurring only once. There are 15 residues in the CDR3. Germline trimming cut 5 bases from V and 2 bases from J; bases unmatched to any gene: 7. The V gene's germline CDR1 is MNHNY and CDR2 SVGAGI (reference sequence). Time point: patch test 1, 2 weeks after DPC sensitization. Stated treatment: therapeutic diphenylcyclopropenone sensitization with weekly scalp DPC. With regard to this clonotype: The antigen is not known.

Whole-study findings and limits: No alteration of TCRs above 1 in 1000 frequency was seen with DPC sensitization. Significantly more large CDR3 similarity clusters were formed by expanded TCRs than by controls.

The V and J genes are TRBV6-6 and TRBJ1-2; TRBD1 aligns across 8 bases. The origin of this receptor is a young man with alopecia areata. Some clones in this sample may be carry-over from other donors' samples. The sample was whole blood, taken in connection with sensitization to the hapten diphenylcyclopropenone (DPC). The CDR3 loop reads CASSTARTGNYGYTF. The DNA for the CDR3 is TGTGCCAGCAGTACCGCCCGGACAGGGAACTATGGCTACACCTTC.